Shown below are 14 T cell receptor beta chains from a single sample sequenced in a study of cytomegalovirus exposure and HLA in healthy donors. The PCR was carried out with 60 Vbeta primers and 13 Jbeta primers. Repertoires were generated with immunoSEQ multiplex PCR, while TCRdb's copy carries only in-frame clones and drops some. Of approximately 150,000 clones listed, 60% to 80% were seen once; the top ten hold 1.7%. Sequences were obtained from PBMCs. The receptors stem from a woman under 40 in good health and CMV-seronegative.

The CDR3: CASMKSTYNEQFF. The DNA for the CDR3 is TGCGCCAGCATGAAGAGTACCTACAATGAGCAGTTCTTC. The J gene is TRBJ2-1, the V gene TRBV5-1; D unclear. The CDR3 is 13 residues long. Germline values: CDR1 SGHRS, CDR2 YFSETQ. Between the trimmed V and J ends, which lost 6 bases and 2 bases, there was a span of 9 bases.

The V and J genes are TRBV30 and TRBJ2-1; no definite D call. V lost 2 bases and J 2 bases, leaving 10 bases between the germline ends. This CDR3 contains 14 residues. The germline CDR1 and CDR2 sequences are GTSNPN and SVGIG (reference sequence). CDR3 bases: TGTGCCTGGAGTATGTTTGGCACCTACAATGAGCAGTTCTTC. Its translation: CAWSMFGTYNEQFF.

This rearrangement joins TRBV6-1 to TRBJ1-2; TRBD1 matches 8 bases. There are 13 residues in the CDR3. Germline values: CDR1 MNHNS, CDR2 SASEGT. J was trimmed by 8 bases and V by 6 bases; bases with no gene match: 8. The CDR3 bases are TGTGCCAGCAGGGAGGGGACAGGCCTCGGCTACACCTTC. This sequence encodes CASREGTGLGYTF.

The chain combines TRBV9 with TRBJ1-1; D remains unclear. There are 13 residues in the CDR3. Trimming shortened V by 1 base and J by 5 bases, and 9 bases separated the two germline ends. Germline lookup yields CDR1 SGDLS and CDR2 YYNGEE. The chain's CDR3 is CASSVSEVTEAFF. DNA for the CDR3: TGTGCCAGCAGCGTATCAGAGGTTACTGAAGCTTTCTTT.

This chain connects TRBV5-1 to TRBJ2-3, with 12 bases matching TRBD2. Unmatched junction bases numbered 4, after V lost 5 bases and J lost 0 bases. CDR3 size: 16 residues. Per germline, CDR1 SGHRS and CDR2 YFSETQ. CDR3 nucleotide sequence: TGCGCCAGCAGAGGGACTAGCGGGTCTAGCACAGATACGCAGTATTTT. This gives the protein CASRGTSGSSTDTQYF.

The chain carries TRBV2 and TRBJ2-5; 7 nucleotides align to TRBD1. The CDR3 extends over 14 amino acids. Germline trimming cut 5 bases from V and 5 bases from J; bases unmatched to any gene: 8. Germline V CDR1 and CDR2: SNHLY, FYNNEI. CDR3 in DNA: TGTGCCAGCAGTCCCAGACAGGGTGAGGAGACCCAGTACTTC. The encoded protein is CASSPRQGEETQYF.

The chain is built from TRBV6-1 and TRBJ1-2, with 7 bases aligning to TRBD1. The V segment lost 5 bases and the J segment 3 bases; nucleotides outside the gene matches: 3. Germline values: CDR1 MNHNS, CDR2 SASEGT. The CDR3 sequence is 13 residues long. Here the CDR3 DNA reads TGTGCCAGCAGTAAACAGGGGTACTATGGCTACACCTTC. This gives the protein CASSKQGYYGYTF.

This clone has only one observation. V is TRBV7-2 and J is TRBJ2-7; no firm D call. V shed 6 bases and J shed 2 bases, with 5 bases lying between them. Germline assignment: CDR1 SGHTA and CDR2 FQGNSA. There are 11 residues in the CDR3. The CDR3 bases are TGTGCCAGCAGTCTACCCTACGAGCAGTACTTC. It encodes CASSLPYEQYF.

The chain recombines TRBV5-1 with TRBJ1-4; D not resolved. Per the germline V gene, CDR1 is SGHRS and CDR2 is YFSETQ. The CDR3 is 13 amino acids. Trimming removed 2 bases at V and 5 bases at J, with 7 bases between. The CDR3 nucleotides read TGCGCCAGCAGCTTAGGCGGGAATGAAAAACTGTTTTTT. Encoded protein: CASSLGGNEKLFF.

This sequence joins TRBV5-1 and TRBJ1-1; D ambiguous. There are 13 residues in the CDR3. In germline, CDR1 is SGHRS, CDR2 YFSETQ. V dropped 0 bases and J dropped 7 bases, with 10 bases sitting between them. The CDR3 reads CASSLATGIEAFF. CDR3 sequence (DNA): TGCGCCAGCAGCTTGGCCACGGGGATTGAAGCTTTCTTT.

The chain is built from TRBV7-6 and TRBJ2-3; D gene ambiguous. CDR3 length: 14 amino acids. The V and J ends lost 5 bases and 0 bases respectively, with 9 bases between them. Germline CDR1 is SGHVS and CDR2 is FNYEAQ. CDR3: CASSPMTSTDTQYF. CDR3 DNA sequence: TGTGCCAGCAGCCCCATGACTAGCACAGATACGCAGTATTTT.

The V call is TRBV6-4, the J call TRBJ2-3; TRBD1 agrees at 7 bases. V trimming: 6 bases; J trimming: 7 bases; junction bases outside the gene matches: 10. The CDR3 covers 14 residues. Germline CDR1 is MRHNA and CDR2 is SNTAGT. CDR3 bases: TGTGCCAGCAGGTACGGGACAGACAAGAATACGCAGTATTTT. Protein sequence: CASRYGTDKNTQYF.

This sequence joins TRBV29-1 and TRBJ2-7; D remains ambiguous. The CDR3 loop spans 11 amino acids. Germline-derived CDR1 and CDR2 are SQVTM and ANQGSEA. The V gene lost 3 bases and the J gene lost 6 bases, with 9 bases spanning the gap. The CDR3 bases are TGCAGCGTTGACGGCCGCGGCGAGCAGTACTTC. Translation: CSVDGRGEQYF.

The rearrangement links TRBV5-4 to TRBJ2-7; D possibly corresponds to TRBD1 (6 bases). Germline assignment: CDR1 SGHNT and CDR2 YYREEE (reference sequence). Trimming shortened V by 0 bases and J by 1 base, and 8 bases separated the two germline ends. The CDR3 spans 14 residues. The CDR3: CASSLDRASYEQYF. DNA for the CDR3: TGTGCCAGCAGCTTGGACAGGGCATCCTACGAGCAGTACTTC. The complete variable domain, with remaining parts taken from reference TRBV5-4 and TRBJ2-7, reads ETGVTQSPTHLIKTRGQQVTLRCSSQSGHNTVSWYQQALGQGPQFIFQYYREEENGRGNFPPRFSGLQFPNYSSELNVNALELDDSALYLCASSLDRASYEQYFGPGTRLTVT.